Reported below is one T cell receptor beta chain. Which antigen it targets is not known. The input lacks base qualities; no much larger clone sits a single base away. The sample is drawn from a study of cytomegalovirus exposure and HLA in healthy donors (dated by TCRdb to 2015 to 2018). Turning to the overall study: In an earlier analysis of around 540 of the donors, 276 Gb of sequence data and 117 million unique TCR beta sequences from about 179 million T cells were reported. An early release covering roughly 600 HLA-typed donors comprised about 300 gigabases of sequencing data and approximately 85 million unique TCR sequences. The genetic ancestry cluster associated with self-reported Caucasian donors included 81% of the 398 genotyped donors. The study aimed to test whether cataloging public T cell receptors could reveal signatures of past pathogen exposure. Using immunosequencing, the study profiled T cell repertoires from fewer than 850 subjects and related those repertoires to cytomegalovirus serostatus. Besides the first cohort of around 700 subjects, a separate validation cohort made up of roughly 120 different subjects was used. The study combined high-throughput TCR immunosequencing, statistical association of individual TCRs with disease status, and machine learning to predict cytomegalovirus infection status. A later analysis re-analyzed previously published TCR beta repertoires from about 600 donors and added high-resolution HLA genotyping to study TCR occurrence patterns. The later analysis used no new phenotypic data to find candidate immune exposures, relying instead on TCR beta sequences and their occurrence across donors. To decide whether each TCR beta V gene segment behaved as functional or pseudogenic, an earlier analysis of fewer than 750 of the donors relied on high-throughput TCR beta sequencing. Donor age, sex, ethnicity and CMV serostatus were collected together with the repertoire data. A later genetic analysis used genome-wide SNP genotypes for about 65% of the 666 donors, treating that subset as a discovery cohort. Every repertoire in the discovery cohort had been generated on one and the same sequencing platform. HLA typing covered class I and class II loci at four-digit resolution. Typing coverage varied by locus: about 620-630 donors for A, B, C, DRB1 and DQB1; around 560 for DQA1; nearly 610 for DPA1; roughly 470 for DPB1. Because of strong linkage in the cohort, a few DR-DQ haplotypes were treated as single units for association and clustering. Among some 400 genotyped donors of the cohort, an average of about 220,000 unique TCR beta nucleotide sequences was sequenced per donor, of which 15% to 20% were non-productive. What the authors observed across the whole study: An earlier analysis of approximately 600 of the donors showed that most TCR beta V segments appeared in productive rearrangements either about 90% or about 30% of the time, which broadly matched IMGT annotations. Most CMV-associated TCR beta chains appeared to be HLA-restricted in a later analysis, and the HLA associations seemed to be driven largely by CMV exposure. Over 15 rarely observed V segments, including chromosome 9 orphons, were excluded from the earlier analysis of several hundred of the donors because counts were too low. A later genetic analysis reported fewer N-insertions in productive TCRs among donors in an Asian-associated ancestry cluster than the roughly 720-donor mean. According to the authors, the approach could potentially be generalized to other disease states and immunological phenotypes. A few of the identified cytomegalovirus-associated TCR beta chains were confirmed in vitro to be specific for cytomegalovirus antigens. In a later analysis, TCR association rates were found to vary across HLA loci, with the most associated TCRs seen for DRB1 alleles and the fewest for HLA-C alleles. A group of highly shared sequence variants was considered likely to be a technical artifact of the sequencing pipeline. Linkage disequilibrium might explain the correlated functional status among segregating V segments, but an unknown experimental factor could not be excluded. A further reported finding was that TCR beta sequences accurately predicted the HLA-A and HLA-B alleles for most subjects in the first cohort. This cohort had only TCR beta chains sequenced, and the lack of alpha or paired-chain data limited which features could be detected. A total of 150 to 200 TCR beta chains were listed by the study as associated with cytomegalovirus. In a later analysis, several top co-occurrence clusters were reported to appear linked to parvovirus B19, influenza, CMV and Epstein-Barr virus. For the cohort, immune exposure information was limited to CMV serostatus. A later analysis associated 16,951 TCR beta sequences with specific HLA alleles at a false discovery rate of 0.05. Assigning TCR associations to individual alleles was difficult when HLA alleles, especially DR and DQ, strongly co-occurred. Roughly uniform sequencing depth across donors was assumed in presence/absence analyses, although this assumption may not hold. Some IMGT-functional V segments, including TRBV6-2 and TRBV6-3, could not be told apart with the 87-base-pair reads, so those segments were excluded. Because HLA typing was unavailable for some donors at each locus, only the typed subset was used in association tests. A later genetic analysis associated a missense DCLRE1C variant with V-gene and J-gene trimming of TCR beta chains, and an independent cohort replicated the association. Compared with equally common non-associated chains, HLA-associated TCR beta chains in a later analysis were more clonally expanded and had lower generation probabilities. In both the original and validation cohorts, the classifier was reported to diagnose cytomegalovirus status with high specificity and sensitivity. While some public TCRs were present in many individuals, most TCR sequences turned up only very rarely across donors.

Libraries were constructed by the immunoSEQ multiplex PCR assay. A mixture of 60 forward primers for TCR Vbeta segments and 13 reverse primers for TCR Jbeta segments was used in the multiplex PCR. A multiplex PCR assay on genomic DNA amplified the CDR3 region of rearranged TCR beta genes. The Illumina HiSeq System was used to sequence the amplified TCR beta libraries as 87-base-pair reads. In the original analysis: A later analysis tallied 75 million to 95 million unique TCR beta chains across the approximately 670 repertoires, and about 10 million of those chains were shared by two or more donors. Raw reads were error-corrected and collapsed into unique sequences with a nearest-neighbor algorithm that merged closely related sequences to remove PCR and sequencing errors. CDR3 sequences were aligned to IMGT reference sequences to assign V, D and J gene segments. For a sequence to be retained, a match of at least six nucleotides was required to both a V gene segment and a J gene segment. Rearrangements were classified as productive when the CDR3 lacked stop codons and remained in frame with V and J, and all other rearrangements were classified as non-productive. Following IMGT convention, CDR3 was defined as the stretch from the second conserved V-encoded cysteine up to the conserved J-encoded phenylalanine. The earlier analysis of about 570 of the donors excluded any sequence lacking an unambiguous match to a single V gene segment. An earlier analysis of 587 of the donors classified V segments as functional when productive rearrangements were above 56.7% and as segregating when the standard deviation between donors was above 5%. A statistical classification framework was built for diagnosing cytomegalovirus status from the catalog of TCR beta chain sequences. In a later analysis, TCR nucleotide sequences were compared against IMGT/GENE-DB human TR gene sequences so that V and J genes could be assigned. The TCRdist pipeline was used in a later analysis to assign CDR3 sequences and most-parsimonious VDJ recombination scenarios. In a later analysis, every TCR beta chain was defined by the combination of its CDR3 amino acid sequence and its V-gene family, and reads without a unique V-gene family were dropped. To address suspected cross-contamination and a sequencing artifact, a later analysis removed approximately 590 highly shared, low-generation-probability nucleotide sequences. In a later analysis, a clonal expansion index for each public chain was calculated from normalized within-repertoire ranks of inferred template counts. A later analysis computed generation probabilities with a VDJ recombination model fitted to out-of-frame rearrangements, and checked the results against IGoR. In a later analysis, hypergeometric tests were used to score TCR-TCR, TCR-HLA and TCR-CMV co-occurrence, with a repertoire-size bias correction applied to TCR pairs. In a later analysis, false discovery rates were estimated by permuting HLA or CMV assignments 20 times. In a later analysis, co-occurring TCRs were grouped using DBSCAN, with TCRdist sequence similarity added in when clustering inside HLA-allele-positive subsets. Co-occurrence clustering excluded repertoires with fewer than 30,000 or more than 120,000 public chains, plus five with anomalous nucleotide sharing. The clones in this table, taken by TCRdb from immuneACCESS, are in-frame only. Not every clone is retained; where verified, under half of the shortfall comes from an unresolved V gene, and the cause of the rest is unknown. V and J calls and clone size come straight from that table; D and trimming were deduced from the DNA. The sample yields 130,000 or so clones; more than 60% were counted once. The top ten hold about 1.8% of the sample.

The cohort was made up of approximately 700 healthy bone marrow donors. Cohort members were all nominally healthy when sampled, although unrecorded immune exposures were likely present. The donor tested CMV seronegative and was one of the 352 seronegative cohort members. A peripheral blood sample was provided by each donor, and peripheral blood mononuclear cells were used for TCR beta sequencing. The Qiagen DNeasy Blood Extraction Kit was used to extract genomic DNA from the blood cell samples. Trimming costs V 0 bases and J 7 bases, and their ends lie 20 bases apart. The CDR3 runs 16 amino acids, cysteine and phenylalanine included. Only the CDR3 DNA stays, 48 bases, in frame from base 1. CDR1 and CDR2 were assigned from the germline V gene as SGHRS and YFSETQ.

Sequencing used PBMCs. This clonotype was sampled from a male donor in good health and CMV-seronegative. The chain was built from TRBV5-1 and TRBJ2-7; tentative D gene TRBD1, with 5 bases matching. The CDR3 loop reads CASSLEGDSPDGEQYF. In nucleotides, the sequence is TGCGCCAGCAGCTTGGAAGGGGATAGCCCCGATGGGGAGCAGTACTTC.